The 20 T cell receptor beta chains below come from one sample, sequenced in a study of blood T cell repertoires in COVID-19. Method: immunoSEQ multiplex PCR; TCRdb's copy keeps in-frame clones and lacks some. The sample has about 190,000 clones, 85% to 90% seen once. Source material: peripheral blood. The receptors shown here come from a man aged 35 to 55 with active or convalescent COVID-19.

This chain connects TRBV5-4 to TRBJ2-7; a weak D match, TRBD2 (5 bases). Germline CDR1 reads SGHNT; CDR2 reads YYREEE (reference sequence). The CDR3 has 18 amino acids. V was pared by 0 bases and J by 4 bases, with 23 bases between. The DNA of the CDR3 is TGTGCCAGCAGCTTGGAAAGGGAGCGAGCGAGCCAAAGGTACGAGCAGTACTTC. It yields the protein CASSLERERASQRYEQYF.

The CDR3 reads CASSSYRGGEKLFF. CDR3 nucleotides: TGTGCCAGCAGTTCATACAGGGGTGGTGAAAAACTGTTTTTT. The rearrangement links TRBV27 to TRBJ1-4; 7 bases align to TRBD1. The CDR3 covers 14 residues. Germline CDR1 is MNHEY and CDR2 is SMNVEV (reference sequence). V dropped 4 bases and J dropped 7; count of bases not matched to a gene: 6.

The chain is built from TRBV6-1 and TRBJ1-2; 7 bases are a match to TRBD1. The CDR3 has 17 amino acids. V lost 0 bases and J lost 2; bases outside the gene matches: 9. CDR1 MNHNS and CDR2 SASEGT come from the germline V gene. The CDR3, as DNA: TGTGCCAGCAGTGAAGCTTCATTGACAGGGTCGAACTATGGCTACACCTTC. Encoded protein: CASSEASLTGSNYGYTF.

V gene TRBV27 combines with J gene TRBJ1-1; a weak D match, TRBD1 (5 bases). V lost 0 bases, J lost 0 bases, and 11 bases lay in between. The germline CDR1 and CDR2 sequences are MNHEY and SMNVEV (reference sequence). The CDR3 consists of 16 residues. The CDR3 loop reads CASSLSPGYLNTEAFF. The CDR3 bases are TGTGCCAGCAGTTTATCGCCAGGGTATTTGAACACTGAAGCTTTCTTT.

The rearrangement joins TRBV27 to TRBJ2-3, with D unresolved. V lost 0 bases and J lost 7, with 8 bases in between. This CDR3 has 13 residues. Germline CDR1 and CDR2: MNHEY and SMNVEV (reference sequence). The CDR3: CASSLSEEYTQYF. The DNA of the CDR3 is TGTGCCAGCAGTTTATCTGAGGAATATACGCAGTATTTT.

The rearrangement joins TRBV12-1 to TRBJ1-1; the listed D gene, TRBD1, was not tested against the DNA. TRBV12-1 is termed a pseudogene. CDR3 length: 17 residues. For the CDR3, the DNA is TGTGCCAGCAGCTTTCGGTTTTTTTGGGGCGCGAACACTGAAGCTTTCTTT. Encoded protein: CASSFRFFWGANTEAFF.

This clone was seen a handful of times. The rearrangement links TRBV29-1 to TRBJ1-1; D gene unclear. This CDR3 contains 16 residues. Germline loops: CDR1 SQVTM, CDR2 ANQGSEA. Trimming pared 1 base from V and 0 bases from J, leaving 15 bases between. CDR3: CSVEVPMGSLNTEAFF. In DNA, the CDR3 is TGCAGCGTTGAAGTTCCGATGGGGAGTTTGAACACTGAAGCTTTCTTT.

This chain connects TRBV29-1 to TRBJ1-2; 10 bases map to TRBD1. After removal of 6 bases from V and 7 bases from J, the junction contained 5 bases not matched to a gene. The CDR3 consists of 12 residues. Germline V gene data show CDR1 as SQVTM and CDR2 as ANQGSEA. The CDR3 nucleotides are TGCAGCGTGACAGGGGGCGCGGGTGGCTACACCTTC. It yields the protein CSVTGGAGGYTF.

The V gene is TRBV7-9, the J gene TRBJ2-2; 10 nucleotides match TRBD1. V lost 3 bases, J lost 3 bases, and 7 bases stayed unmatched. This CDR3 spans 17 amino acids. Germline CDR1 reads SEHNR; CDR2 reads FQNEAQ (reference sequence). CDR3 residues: CASSFGTGVLHTGELFF. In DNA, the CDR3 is TGTGCCAGCAGCTTCGGGACAGGGGTGCTCCACACCGGGGAGCTGTTTTTT.

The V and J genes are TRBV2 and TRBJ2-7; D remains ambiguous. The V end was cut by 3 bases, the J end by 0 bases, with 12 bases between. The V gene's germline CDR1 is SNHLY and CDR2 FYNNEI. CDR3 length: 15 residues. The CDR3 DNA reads TGTGCCAGCAGTGATCCCAGGTTTAGCTCCTACGAGCAGTACTTC. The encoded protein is CASSDPRFSSYEQYF.

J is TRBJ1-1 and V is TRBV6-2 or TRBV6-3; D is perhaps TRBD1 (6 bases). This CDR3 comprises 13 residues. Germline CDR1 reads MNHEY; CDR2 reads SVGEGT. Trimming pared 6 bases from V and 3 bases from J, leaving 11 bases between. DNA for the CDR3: TGTGCCAGCAGCCCACAGGGCCACACTGAAGCTTTCTTT. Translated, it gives CASSPQGHTEAFF.

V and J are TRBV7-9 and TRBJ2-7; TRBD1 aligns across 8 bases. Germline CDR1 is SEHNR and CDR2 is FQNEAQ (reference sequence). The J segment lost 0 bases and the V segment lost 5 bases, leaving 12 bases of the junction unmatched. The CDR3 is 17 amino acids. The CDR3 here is CASSPMDRETSSYEQYF. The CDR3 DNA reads TGTGCCAGCAGCCCTATGGACAGGGAAACTAGCTCCTACGAGCAGTACTTC.

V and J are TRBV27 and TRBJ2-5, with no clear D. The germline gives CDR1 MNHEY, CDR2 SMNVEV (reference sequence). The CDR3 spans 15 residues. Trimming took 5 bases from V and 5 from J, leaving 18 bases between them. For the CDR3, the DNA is TGTGCCAGCAGTACCCGATATAACACGATCGAGACCCAGTACTTC. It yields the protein CASSTRYNTIETQYF.

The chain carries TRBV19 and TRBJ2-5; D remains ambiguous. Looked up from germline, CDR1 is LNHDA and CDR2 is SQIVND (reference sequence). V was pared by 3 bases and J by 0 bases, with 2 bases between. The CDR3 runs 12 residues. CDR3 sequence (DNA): TGTGCCAGTAGTATCGACCAAGAGACCCAGTACTTC. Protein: CASSIDQETQYF. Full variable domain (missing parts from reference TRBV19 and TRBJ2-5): DGGITQSPKYLFRKEGQNVTLSCEQNLNHDAMYWYRQDPGQGLRLIYYSQIVNDFQKGDIAEGYSVSREKKESFPLTVTSAQKNPTAFYLCASSIDQETQYFGPGTRLLVL.

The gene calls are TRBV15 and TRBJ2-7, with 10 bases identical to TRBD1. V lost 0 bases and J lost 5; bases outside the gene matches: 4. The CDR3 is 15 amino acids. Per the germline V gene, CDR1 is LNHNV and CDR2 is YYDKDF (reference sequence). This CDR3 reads CATSRDPTGGNEQYF. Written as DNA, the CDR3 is TGTGCCACCAGCAGAGATCCGACAGGGGGCAACGAGCAGTACTTC.

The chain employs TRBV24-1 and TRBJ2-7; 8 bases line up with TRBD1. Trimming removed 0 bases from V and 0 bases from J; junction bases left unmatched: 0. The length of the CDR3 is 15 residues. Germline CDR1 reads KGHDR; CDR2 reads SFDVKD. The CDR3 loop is CATSDLGQGSYEQYF. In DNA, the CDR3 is TGTGCCACCAGTGATTTGGGACAGGGCTCCTACGAGCAGTACTTC.

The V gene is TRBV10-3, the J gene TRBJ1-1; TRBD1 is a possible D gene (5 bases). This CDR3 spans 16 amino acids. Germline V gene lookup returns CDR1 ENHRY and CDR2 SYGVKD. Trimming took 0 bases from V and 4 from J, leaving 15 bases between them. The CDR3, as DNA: TGTGCCATCAGTGAGTCGGTTGGGGCCGGTAGCACTGAAGCTTTCTTT. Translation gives CAISESVGAGSTEAFF.

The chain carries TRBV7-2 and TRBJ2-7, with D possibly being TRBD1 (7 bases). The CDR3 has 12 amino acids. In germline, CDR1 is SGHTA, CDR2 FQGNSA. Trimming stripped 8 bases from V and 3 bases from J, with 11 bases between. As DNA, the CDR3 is TGTGCCAGCGGCGGGACAGACTACGAGCAGTACTTC. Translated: CASGGTDYEQYF.

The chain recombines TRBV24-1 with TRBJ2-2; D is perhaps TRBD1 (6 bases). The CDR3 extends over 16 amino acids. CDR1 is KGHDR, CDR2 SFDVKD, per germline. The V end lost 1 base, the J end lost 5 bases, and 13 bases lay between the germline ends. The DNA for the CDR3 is TGTGCCACCAGTGATTTCGGGCAGGGGCGAACCGGGGAGCTGTTTTTT. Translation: CATSDFGQGRTGELFF.

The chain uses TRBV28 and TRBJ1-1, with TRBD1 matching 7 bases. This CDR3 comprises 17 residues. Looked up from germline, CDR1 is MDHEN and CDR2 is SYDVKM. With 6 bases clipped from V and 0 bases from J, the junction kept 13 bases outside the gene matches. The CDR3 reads CASSFVGTVTMNTEAFF. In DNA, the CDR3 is TGTGCCAGCAGCTTCGTAGGGACAGTCACAATGAACACTGAAGCTTTCTTT. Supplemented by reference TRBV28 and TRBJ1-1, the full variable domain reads DVKVTQSSRYLVKRTGEKVFLECVQDMDHENMFWYRQDPGLGLRLIYFSYDVKMKEKGDIPEGYSVSREKKERFSLILESASTNQTSMYLCASSFVGTVTMNTEAFFGQGTRLTVV.